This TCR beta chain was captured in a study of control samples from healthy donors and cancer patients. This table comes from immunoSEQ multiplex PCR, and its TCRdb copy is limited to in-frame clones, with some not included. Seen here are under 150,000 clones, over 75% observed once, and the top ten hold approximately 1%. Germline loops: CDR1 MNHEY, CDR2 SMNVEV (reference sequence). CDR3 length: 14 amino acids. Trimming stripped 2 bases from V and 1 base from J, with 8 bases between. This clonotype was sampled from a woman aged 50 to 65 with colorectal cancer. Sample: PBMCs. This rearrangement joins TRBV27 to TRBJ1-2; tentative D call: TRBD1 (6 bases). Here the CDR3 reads CASSLGQNNYGYTF. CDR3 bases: TGTGCCAGCAGTTTAGGACAGAATAACTATGGCTACACCTTC.